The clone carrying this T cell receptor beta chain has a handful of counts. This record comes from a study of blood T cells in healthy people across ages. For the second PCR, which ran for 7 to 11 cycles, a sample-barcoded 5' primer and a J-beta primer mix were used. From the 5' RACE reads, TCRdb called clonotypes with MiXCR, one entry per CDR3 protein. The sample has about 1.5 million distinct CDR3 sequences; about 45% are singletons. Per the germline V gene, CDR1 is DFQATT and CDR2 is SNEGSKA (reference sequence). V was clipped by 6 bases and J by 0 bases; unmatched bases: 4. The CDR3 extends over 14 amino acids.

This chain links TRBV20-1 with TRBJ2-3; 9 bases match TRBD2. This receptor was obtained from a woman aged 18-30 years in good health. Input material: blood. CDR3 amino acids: CSAKTSGSTDTQYF. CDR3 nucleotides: TGCAGTGCAAAGACTAGCGGTAGCACAGATACGCAGTATTTT.